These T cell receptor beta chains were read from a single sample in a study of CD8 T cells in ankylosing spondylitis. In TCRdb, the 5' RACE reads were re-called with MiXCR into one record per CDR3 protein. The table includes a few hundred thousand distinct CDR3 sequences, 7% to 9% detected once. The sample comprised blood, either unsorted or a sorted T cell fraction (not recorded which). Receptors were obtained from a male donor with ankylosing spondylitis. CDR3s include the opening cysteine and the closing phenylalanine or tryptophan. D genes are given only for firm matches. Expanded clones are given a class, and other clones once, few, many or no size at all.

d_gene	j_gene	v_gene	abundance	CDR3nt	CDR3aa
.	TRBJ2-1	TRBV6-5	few	TGTGCCTGCCAGACTAGCTACAATGAGCAGTTCTTC	CACQTSYNEQFF
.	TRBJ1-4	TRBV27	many	TGTGCCAGCAGCCCGGACAGATTTAATGAAAAACTGTTTTTT	CASSPDRFNEKLFF
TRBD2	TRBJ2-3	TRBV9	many	TGTGCCAGCAGCGGGACTAGCGATCTCGGCACAGATACGCAGTATTTT	CASSGTSDLGTDTQYF
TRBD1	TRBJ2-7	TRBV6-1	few	TGTGCCAGCAGTCAGGGGGCGGAGAGGTACGAGCAGTACTTC	CASSQGAERYEQYF
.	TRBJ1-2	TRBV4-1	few	TGCGCCAGCAGCCAAGATGCCACAGTTAACTATGGCTACACCTTC	CASSQDATVNYGYTF
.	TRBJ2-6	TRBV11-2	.	TGTGCCAGCAGCGCTATGTCTGGGGCCAACGTCCTGACTTTC	CASSAMSGANVLTF
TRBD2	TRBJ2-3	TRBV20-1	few	TGCAGTGCTAGTTTCATGGGGACTAGCGGGACCCTCACAGATACGCAGTATTTT	CSASFMGTSGTLTDTQYF
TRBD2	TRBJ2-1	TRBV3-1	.	TGTGCCAGCAGCCCACGGACTAGCGGGGCCAATGAGCAGTTCTTC	CASSPRTSGANEQFF
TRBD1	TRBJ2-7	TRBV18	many	TGTGCCAGCTCACCACCTTACGGGACAGGGGGCTACGAGCAGTACTTC	CASSPPYGTGGYEQYF
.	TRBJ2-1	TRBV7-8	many	TGTGCCAGCAGCTACAACAGGTTCCATGAGCAGTTCTTC	CASSYNRFHEQFF
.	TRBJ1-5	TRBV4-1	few	TGCGCCAGCAGACCCACCAGGGTCGCCAATCAGCCCCAGCATTTT	CASRPTRVANQPQHF
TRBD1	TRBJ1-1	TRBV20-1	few	TGCAGTGCTTGGACAGGGCCTGAAGCTTTCTTT	CSAWTGPEAFF
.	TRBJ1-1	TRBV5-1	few	TGCGCCAGCAGCAGAGAAGGGAACCCAGCCACTGAAGCTTTCTTT	CASSREGNPATEAFF
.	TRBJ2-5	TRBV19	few	TGTGCCAGTAAGGGACCCGAGACCCAGTACTTC	CASKGPETQYF
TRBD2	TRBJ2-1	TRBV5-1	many	TGCGCCAGCATGGAGGGGACTAGCAGGCATGAGCAGTTCTTC	CASMEGTSRHEQFF
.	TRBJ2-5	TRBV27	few	TGTGCCAGTAGAGGGCTTCAAGAGACCCAGTACTTC	CASRGLQETQYF
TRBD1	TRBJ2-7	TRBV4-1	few	TGCGCCAGCAGCCAAGAGGTCAGACTGGTGGACAGGGGCGGGGAGCAGTACTTC	CASSQEVRLVDRGGEQYF
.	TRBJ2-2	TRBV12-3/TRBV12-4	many	TGTGCCAGCAGTTTGGGTTGGCAGGTCGGGGAGCTGTTTTTT	CASSLGWQVGELFF
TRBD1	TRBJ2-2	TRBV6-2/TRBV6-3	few	TGTGCCAGCAGTTCGGGGACAGGGATCGGGGAGCTGTTTTTT	CASSSGTGIGELFF
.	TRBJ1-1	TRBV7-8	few	TGTGCCAGCAGTTCGTTTAGAGGCGGTGAAGCTTTCTTT	CASSSFRGGEAFF
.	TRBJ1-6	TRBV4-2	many	TGTGCCAGCAGCCAAGAATCGGCAATGAACTCCTATAATTCACCCCTCCACTTT	CASSQESAMNSYNSPLHF
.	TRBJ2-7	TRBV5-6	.	TGTGCCAGCAGCTGGAGGGCCCGCGAGCAGTACTTC	CASSWRAREQYF
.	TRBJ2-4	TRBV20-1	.	TGCAGTGCTAGAGATCTAGCTAGCGCCAAAAACATTCAGTACTTC	CSARDLASAKNIQYF
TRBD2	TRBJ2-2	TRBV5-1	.	TGCGCCAGCAGCCCAGGGACTACCTACCTTGGTGGGGAGCTGTTTTTT	CASSPGTTYLGGELFF
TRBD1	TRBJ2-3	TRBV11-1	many	TGTGCCAGCAGCATACAGGGGGCGCTGGCAGATACGCAGTATTTT	CASSIQGALADTQYF
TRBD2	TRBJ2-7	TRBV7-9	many	TGTGCCAGCAGCTTTGCGGGAGGGCCGGGCGAGCAGTACTTC	CASSFAGGPGEQYF
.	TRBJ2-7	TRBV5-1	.	TGCGCCAGCAACGGTCGGGAGACCTACGAGCAGTACTTC	CASNGRETYEQYF
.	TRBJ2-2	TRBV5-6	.	TGTGCCAGCAGCTTGGTCGGGGCCGGGGAGCTGTTTTTT	CASSLVGAGELFF
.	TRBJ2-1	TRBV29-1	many	TGCAGCGTCCCTCCGGACCGGGTAGGGTTCTACAATGAGCAGTTCTTC	CSVPPDRVGFYNEQFF
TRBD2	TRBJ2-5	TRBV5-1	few	TGCGCCAGCAGCTGGACTAGCGGGAGACAGACCCAGTACTTC	CASSWTSGRQTQYF
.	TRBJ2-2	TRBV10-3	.	TGTGCCATCAGTGGCAGGGCAACCGGGGAGCTGTTTTTT	CAISGRATGELFF